This TCR beta chain is from a study of blood T cell repertoires in COVID-19. Profiling relied on immunoSEQ multiplex PCR, and the TCRdb table lists in-frame clones only, not all of them. The sample has about 400,000 clones; roughly 90% are singletons. The germline V gene encodes CDR1 ENHRY and CDR2 SYGVKD. V lost 10 bases to trimming and J lost 0 bases; unmatched junction nucleotides: 6. The CDR3 covers 14 residues. The source material was PBMCs or T cells enriched from blood (not recorded which). J is TRBJ2-7 and V is TRBV10-3; 10 bases align to TRBD1. The receptor comes from a woman aged 40 to 50 with acute COVID-19. CDR3 DNA: TGTGCCAGCACCGGGACAGGGGACTCCTACGAGCAGTACTTC. Translating gives CASTGTGDSYEQYF.